These 5 T cell receptor beta chains were sequenced from one sample in a study of T-cell memory formation after mild COVID-19. One entry per CDR3 protein, called by TCRdb with MiXCR from the 5' RACE reads. Here the sample spans 300,000 to 400,000 distinct CDR3 sequences, roughly 15% being singletons. Source material: PBMCs or a T cell subset sorted from them (not recorded which). The receptors shown here come from a man younger than 35 who had mild COVID-19 (a few samples of this study predate the infection). Cell type and time point are not known.

In its sample, this clonotype was seen a few times. This chain uses TRBV5-1 with TRBJ1-1; D may be TRBD1 (6 bases). V gave up 6 bases and J gave up 3 bases, with 18 bases separating them. The CDR3 has 15 amino acids. Germline-derived CDR1 and CDR2 are SGHRS and YFSETQ. The CDR3 coding sequence is TGCGCCAGCAACGTCGGGGGAGCAGGGGACACTGAAGCTTTCTTT. Translation gives CASNVGGAGDTEAFF.

This clonotype was detected many times. This chain connects TRBV4-3 to TRBJ2-3; either TRBD1 or TRBD2 may supply D (6 bases each). Deletions cut 1 base from V and 2 bases from J, with 10 bases between. Looked up from germline, CDR1 is LGHNA and CDR2 is YSLEER. This CDR3 region has 15 residues. This CDR3 reads CASSQARGATDTQYF. In DNA form, the CDR3 reads TGCGCCAGCAGCCAAGCAAGGGGGGCCACAGATACGCAGTATTTT.

This clonotype was counted only a few times. This rearrangement joins TRBV20-1 to TRBJ2-7; maybe TRBD2 (6 bases). Germline V gene sequence: CDR1 DFQATT, CDR2 SNEGSKA (reference sequence). V lost 7 bases and J lost 1, with 11 bases in between. CDR3 length equals 12 residues. The CDR3 DNA reads TGCAGTGTCGGGAGTCAGTCCTACGAGCAGTACTTC. Translation gives CSVGSQSYEQYF.

This clonotype was counted many times. J is TRBJ2-5 and V is TRBV5-1; D is ambiguous. CDR1 is SGHRS and CDR2 is YFSETQ in the germline V gene. The CDR3 extends over 12 amino acids. The V end lost 4 bases, the J end lost 1 base, and 5 bases lay between the germline ends. The CDR3 protein is CASSLFQETQYF. The CDR3 DNA is TGCGCCAGCAGCCTCTTCCAAGAGACCCAGTACTTC.

This clonotype came up many times. The chain uses TRBV18 and TRBJ2-7; D is uncertain. Per germline, CDR1 KGHSH and CDR2 LQKENI. Deletions cut 3 bases from V and 3 bases from J, with 12 bases between. This CDR3 comprises 14 residues. CDR3 sequence reads: CASSPSRQVYEQYF. DNA for the CDR3: TGTGCCAGCTCACCTTCGAGGCAGGTCTACGAGCAGTACTTC.